These 26 T cell receptor beta chains were sequenced from one sample in a study of blood T cell repertoires in COVID-19. Method: immunoSEQ multiplex PCR; TCRdb's copy keeps in-frame clones and lacks some. The data show roughly 110,000 clones, over 60% seen once. The material sequenced was peripheral blood. Receptors were obtained from a man aged 70-80 years with acute or convalescent COVID-19.

This clone turned up a few times. The rearrangement links TRBV9 to TRBJ2-5, with D tentatively TRBD1 (8 bases). This CDR3 spans 15 amino acids. The ends were cut back, 1 base at V and 5 bases at J, with 15 bases in the middle. Germline CDR1 and CDR2: SGDLS and YYNGEE. For the CDR3, the DNA is TGTGCCAGCAGCGTAAGGCCACAGGGGGGGGAGACCCAGTACTTC. Amino acid sequence: CASSVRPQGGETQYF.

The rearrangement links TRBV24-1 to TRBJ2-5, with D maybe TRBD1 (7 bases). Germline loops: CDR1 KGHDR, CDR2 SFDVKD. The CDR3 totals 15 residues. Trimming left V 3 bases short and J 4 bases short, with 14 bases between. The CDR3: CATSDGGGSRETQYF. The CDR3 nucleotides are TGTGCCACCAGTGATGGAGGGGGCTCGAGAGAGACCCAGTACTTC.

In the case of this clone: Other nucleotide sequences in the sample specify the same CDR3. The CDR3 region is CASSYSRATNEKLFF. As DNA, the CDR3 is TGTGCCAGCAGTTACAGCCGCGCAACTAATGAAAAACTGTTTTTT. The J gene is TRBJ1-4, the V gene TRBV6-5; D not resolved. The germline V and J ends were trimmed by 2 bases and 0 bases, with 7 bases remaining between them. The CDR3 has 15 residues. Germline V lookup: CDR1 MNHEY, CDR2 SVGAGI.

The gene calls are TRBV5-1 and TRBJ2-1; TRBD1 agrees at 12 bases. The junction had 6 bases not matched to a gene; V was cut back by 5 bases and J by 6 bases. This CDR3 contains 15 residues. Germline V gene sequence: CDR1 SGHRS, CDR2 YFSETQ. Written as DNA, the CDR3 is TGCGCCAGCAGTACAGGGACAGGGGGCCCCAATGAGCAGTTCTTC. It translates to CASSTGTGGPNEQFF. The whole variable domain, filled in from reference TRBV5-1 and TRBJ2-1, reads KAGVTQTPRYLIKTRGQQVTLSCSPISGHRSVSWYQQTPGQGLQFLFEYFSETQRNKGNFPGRFSGRQFSNSRSEMNVSTLELGDSALYLCASSTGTGGPNEQFFGPGTRLTVL.

In its sample, this clone was seen a few times. The chain uses TRBV10-2 and TRBJ2-7; D might be TRBD1 (5 bases). The CDR3 contains 12 residues. V was shortened by 7 bases and J by 3 bases, with 10 bases between the two germline ends. CDR1 is WSHSY, CDR2 SAAADI, per germline. CDR3 residues: CASNDRLYEQYF. In nucleotides, the CDR3 is TGCGCCAGCAACGACAGACTCTACGAGCAGTACTTC.

The chain couples TRBV19 to TRBJ2-7, with D possibly matching TRBD2 (6 bases). The CDR3 runs 14 residues. The V gene's germline CDR1 is LNHDA and CDR2 SQIVND (reference sequence). The ends were cut back, 3 bases at V and 2 bases at J, with 11 bases in the middle. The CDR3 loop is CASSMGDFPYEQYF. The CDR3 bases are TGTGCCAGTAGTATGGGGGACTTCCCCTACGAGCAGTACTTC. The full variable domain, with the rest looked up from reference TRBV19 and TRBJ2-7, is DGGITQSPKYLFRKEGQNVTLSCEQNLNHDAMYWYRQDPGQGLRLIYYSQIVNDFQKGDIAEGYSVSREKKESFPLTVTSAQKNPTAFYLCASSMGDFPYEQYFGPGTRLTVT.

The J gene is TRBJ1-1, the V gene TRBV7-2; no reliable D call. The CDR3 length is 13 residues. CDR1 is SGHTA, CDR2 FQGNSA, per germline. The germline V and J ends were trimmed by 5 bases and 7 bases, with 14 bases remaining between them. CDR3 bases: TGTGCCAGCAGCCCCGGGATTATAAGTGAAGCTTTCTTT. Translating gives CASSPGIISEAFF.

This chain links TRBV4-1 with TRBJ2-5; unclear D gene. Germline V gene sequence: CDR1 MGHRA, CDR2 YSYEKL. Trimming pared 0 bases from V and 0 bases from J, leaving 8 bases between. The CDR3 runs to 15 residues. CDR3 loop: CASSQDWSYQETQYF. CDR3 in DNA: TGCGCCAGCAGCCAAGATTGGAGTTACCAAGAGACCCAGTACTTC.

The J gene is TRBJ2-2, the V gene TRBV7-9; 12 nucleotides align to TRBD2. The CDR3 runs 18 residues. CDR1 is SEHNR, CDR2 FQNEAQ, per germline (reference sequence). The V segment lost 2 bases and the J segment 5 bases; nucleotides outside the gene matches: 9. This CDR3 reads CASSLPFRLAGVTGELFF. The CDR3 DNA is TGTGCCAGCAGCTTACCCTTCAGACTAGCGGGGGTTACCGGGGAGCTGTTTTTT.

V is TRBV24-1 and J is TRBJ1-3, with 9 bases aligning to TRBD1. The CDR3 has 17 amino acids. Germline-derived CDR1 and CDR2 are KGHDR and SFDVKD. J gave up 2 bases and V 6 bases, and 10 bases lay outside the gene matches. The CDR3 region has the DNA TGTGCCACCAGTCTTTGTTTGAACAGGGGGCCTGGAAACACCATATATTTT. It codes for CATSLCLNRGPGNTIYF.

V is TRBV7-2 and J is TRBJ1-5; the match to TRBD1 covers 8 bases. Germline CDR1 is SGHTA and CDR2 is FQGNSA. The J segment lost 7 bases and the V segment lost 6 bases, leaving 5 bases of the junction unmatched. The CDR3 consists of 13 residues. The CDR3 DNA reads as TGTGCCAGCAGTCAGGGGGCGAACCAGCCCCAGCATTTT. Translating it yields CASSQGANQPQHF.

This clone has more than one count but fewer than ten. The rearrangement uses TRBV6-2 or TRBV6-3 and TRBJ2-3; TRBD1 matches at 8 bases. CDR1 is MNHEY and CDR2 is SVGEGT in the germline V gene. This CDR3 spans 16 amino acids. V shed 4 bases and J 2 bases; nucleotides not matched to a gene: 8. The CDR3 sequence: CASSLPGTGLTDTQYF. For the CDR3, the DNA is TGTGCCAGCAGTTTACCCGGGACAGGTCTCACAGATACGCAGTATTTT.

V gene TRBV9 combines with J gene TRBJ1-5; no definite D call. CDR1 SGDLS and CDR2 YYNGEE come from the germline V gene. This CDR3 has 15 amino acids. With 5 bases removed from V and 2 bases from J, the gap between germline ends came to 14 bases. The CDR3 region has the DNA TGTGCCAGCAGATTTAAGGGAGGTCGCAATCAGCCCCAGCATTTT. As protein: CASRFKGGRNQPQHF.

This clone was seen once. The chain employs TRBV5-4 and TRBJ2-3; TRBD2 might be the D (5 bases). Germline V gene data show CDR1 as SGHNT and CDR2 as YYREEE (reference sequence). V shed 5 bases and J shed 1 base, with 11 bases lying between them. The CDR3 has 14 amino acids. For the CDR3, the DNA is TGTGCCAGCAGTGCGGGCGGACGCACAGATACGCAGTATTTT. Translating it yields CASSAGGRTDTQYF.

This chain uses TRBV6-2 or TRBV6-3 with TRBJ2-6; D may be TRBD1 (5 bases). CDR3 length equals 16 residues. V was trimmed by 5 bases and J by 1 base, leaving 12 bases between them. Per the germline V gene, CDR1 is MNHEY and CDR2 is SVGEGT. CDR3 coding DNA: TGTGCCAGCAGTAACAGGCAATCATCTGGGGCCAACGTCCTGACTTTC. It specifies CASSNRQSSGANVLTF.

Only one count was recorded for this clone. This chain connects TRBV6-5 to TRBJ2-5, with unresolved D. CDR1 MNHEY and CDR2 SVGAGI come from the germline V gene. CDR3 length: 14 amino acids. Trimming took 8 bases from V and 2 from J, leaving 15 bases between them. CDR3 protein: CASATAAAQETQYF. For the CDR3, the DNA is TGTGCCAGCGCAACGGCGGCAGCACAAGAGACCCAGTACTTC.

This clone is labeled as large. The chain couples TRBV11-3 to TRBJ1-5; D unclear. Germline CDR1 reads SGHNT; CDR2 reads YENEEA. With 0 bases removed from V and 5 bases from J, the gap between germline ends came to 14 bases. This CDR3 is built from 16 residues. The CDR3 sequence is CASSLEDSVIHQPQHF. In DNA, the CDR3 is TGTGCCAGCAGCTTAGAGGATAGCGTCATTCATCAGCCCCAGCATTTT. The variable domain in full, completed from reference TRBV11-3 and TRBJ1-5, reads EAGVVQSPRYKIIEKKQPVAFWCNPISGHNTLYWYLQNLGQGPELLIRYENEEAVDDSQLPKDRFSAERLKGVDSTLKIQPAELGDSAVYLCASSLEDSVIHQPQHFGDGTRLSIL.

The rearrangement uses TRBV9 and TRBJ1-2; the D gene is possibly TRBD1 (6 bases). Trimming removed 0 bases at V and 0 bases at J, with 18 bases between. The CDR3 totals 18 residues. Germline lookup yields CDR1 SGDLS and CDR2 YYNGEE. In nucleotides, the CDR3 is TGTGCCAGCAGCGTAGAGCACGGTATGACAGGAGCTAACTATGGCTACACCTTC. This codes for CASSVEHGMTGANYGYTF.

This chain links TRBV2 with TRBJ1-5; 8 bases align to TRBD1. The trim removed 5 bases at V and 2 bases at J, leaving 2 bases unmatched. The CDR3 extends over 14 amino acids. Germline CDR1 is SNHLY and CDR2 is FYNNEI. CDR3 nucleotide sequence: TGTGCCAGCAGTTCGGACAGGGGCAATCAGCCCCAGCATTTT. As protein: CASSSDRGNQPQHF.

The chain recombines TRBV29-1 with TRBJ1-2; 9 nucleotides agree with TRBD1. The germline CDR1 and CDR2 sequences are SQVTM and ANQGSEA. V was pared by 6 bases and J by 4 bases, with 6 bases of the junction left unmatched. The CDR3 sequence is 13 residues long. In nucleotides, the CDR3 is TGCAGCGTGGGGACAGGGACCTTCTATGGCTACACCTTC. It specifies CSVGTGTFYGYTF.

This clone was detected a few times. V gene TRBV19 combines with J gene TRBJ2-7; 10 nucleotides agree with TRBD1. CDR1 and CDR2 (germline): LNHDA, SQIVND (reference sequence). The CDR3 spans 15 residues. V trimming: 0 bases; J trimming: 4 bases; junction bases outside the gene matches: 3. CDR3 amino acids: CASSIEGQGIYEQYF. DNA for the CDR3: TGTGCCAGTAGTATAGAGGGACAGGGGATTTACGAGCAGTACTTC.

This clone was seen only a few times. The V gene is TRBV6-5, the J gene TRBJ1-5; 7 bases match TRBD1. Germline V lookup: CDR1 MNHEY, CDR2 SVGAGI. The CDR3 contains 13 residues. Trimming took 6 bases from V and 4 from J; bases not matched to a gene: 3. Here the CDR3 DNA reads TGTGCCAGCAGGACGACAGGGAATCAGCCCCAGCATTTT. Amino acids: CASRTTGNQPQHF.

The V gene is TRBV25-1, the J gene TRBJ1-2; 10 bases are shared with TRBD1. The CDR3 extends over 15 amino acids. Looked up from germline, CDR1 is MGHDK and CDR2 is SYGVNS. The V segment lost 3 bases and the J segment 1 base; nucleotides outside the gene matches: 2. CDR3 in amino acids: CASSDWTGGNYGYTF. For the CDR3, the DNA is TGTGCCAGCAGTGACTGGACAGGGGGTAACTATGGCTACACCTTC.

The chain is built from TRBV6-2 or TRBV6-3 and TRBJ2-7; no clear D gene. There are 14 residues in the CDR3. CDR1 and CDR2 from the germline V gene are MNHEY and SVGEGT. V was trimmed by 6 bases and J by 7 bases, leaving 19 bases between them. The CDR3: CASSPPLRTLEQYF. Here the CDR3 DNA reads TGTGCCAGCAGCCCCCCCCTCAGAACACTAGAGCAGTACTTC.

This chain connects TRBV6-5 to TRBJ2-7; 9 bases fit TRBD1. Trimming removed 5 bases from V and 2 bases from J; junction bases left unmatched: 7. The CDR3 contains 15 residues. Germline CDR1 MNHEY, CDR2 SVGAGI. The CDR3 coding sequence is TGTGCCAGCAGTCAGAACGGACAGGGGCCCTACGAGCAGTACTTC. Translation gives CASSQNGQGPYEQYF.

This clone was recorded a few times. The chain carries TRBV4-1 and TRBJ2-2; 14 bases match TRBD2. The germline CDR1 and CDR2 sequences are MGHRA and YSYEKL. After removal of 4 bases from V and 4 bases from J, the junction contained 14 bases not matched to a gene. This CDR3 has 20 amino acids. CDR3 region: CASSPPLGLAGAPSTGELFF. In nucleotides, the CDR3 is TGCGCCAGCAGCCCTCCCCTGGGACTAGCGGGGGCCCCCAGCACCGGGGAGCTGTTTTTT.